These 32 T cell receptor beta chains came from one sample sequenced in a study of blood T cells in healthy people across ages. Primed by a sample-barcoded 5' primer and a J-beta primer mix, a second PCR proceeded for 7 to 11 cycles. One entry per CDR3 protein, called by TCRdb with MiXCR from the 5' RACE reads. The profile shows fewer than 800,000 distinct CDR3 sequences, approximately 21% of them singletons. The sample was blood. The source of these receptors is a man between 65 and 80 years old in good health.

This chain joins TRBV6-6 and TRBJ1-1; TRBD1 matches at 7 bases. Germline-derived CDR1 and CDR2 are MNHNY and SVGAGI (reference sequence). V was pared by 6 bases and J by 1 base, with 5 bases of the junction left unmatched. CDR3 length equals 14 residues. The CDR3 spells CASRETGENTEAFF. CDR3 nucleotides: TGTGCCAGCAGGGAAACAGGGGAGAACACTGAAGCTTTCTTT.

This clonotype was counted only a few times. This chain joins TRBV7-3 and TRBJ2-7; D may be TRBD1 (6 bases). V lost 5 bases and J lost 3, with 11 bases in between. The CDR3 has 13 amino acids. Germline-derived CDR1 and CDR2 are SGHTA and FQGTGA. The CDR3 bases are TGTGCCAGCAGCCTATTCAGGGGCTACGAGCAGTACTTC. Translation gives CASSLFRGYEQYF.

The rearrangement joins TRBV4-1 to TRBJ1-4, with a weak D call TRBD1 (5 bases). The germline V gene has CDR1 MGHRA and CDR2 YSYEKL. This CDR3 has 15 residues. Between the trimmed V and J ends, which lost 2 bases and 1 base, there was a span of 8 bases. Here the CDR3 reads CASSQNGGTNEKLFF. The CDR3 region has the DNA TGCGCCAGCAGCCAAAACGGGGGAACTAATGAAAAACTGTTTTTT.

The J gene is TRBJ2-1, the V gene TRBV11-2, with D hard to call. The CDR3 covers 11 residues. Trimming removed 2 bases from V and 10 bases from J, with 6 bases in between. Germline CDR1 and CDR2: SGHAT and FQNNGV. CDR3 sequence: CASSLIREQFF. CDR3 DNA: TGTGCCAGCAGCTTAATCAGGGAGCAGTTCTTC.

This clonotype was observed once. A junction end diverges from the germline sequence, so it may reflect a read error. The chain employs TRBV7-9 and TRBJ1-3; D uncertain. Per germline, CDR1 SEHNR and CDR2 FQNEAQ (reference sequence). The CDR3 consists of 14 residues. CDR3: CASSYGRSGNTIYF. CDR3 nucleotides: TGCGCCAGCAGCTATGGGCGATCTGGAAACACCATATATTTT. The variable domain in full, completed from reference TRBV7-9 and TRBJ1-3, reads DTGVSQNPRHKITKRGQNVTFRCDPISEHNRLYWYRQTLGQGPEFLTYFQNEAQLEKSRLLSDRFSAERPKGSFSTLEIQRTEQGDSAMYLCASSYGRSGNTIYFGEGSWLTVV.

This clonotype occurred a few times. This chain uses TRBV5-1 with TRBJ1-2; 8 nucleotides match TRBD1. This CDR3 is 15 amino acids long. Germline V lookup: CDR1 SGHRS, CDR2 YFSETQ. The J segment lost 7 bases and the V segment lost 0 bases, leaving 8 bases of the junction unmatched. The CDR3 here is CASSLEDRASCGYTF. The CDR3, as DNA: TGCGCCAGCAGCTTGGAGGACAGGGCTAGCTGTGGCTACACCTTC.

The chain uses TRBV3-1 and TRBJ2-5, with TRBD2 matching 9 bases. TRBJ2-7 matches the DNA end more closely, so the J call is doubtful. The CDR3 runs 15 residues. Germline CDR1 and CDR2: LGHDT and YNNKEL (reference sequence). The CDR3 sequence: CASSQSGRPSYEQYF. The CDR3 DNA reads TGTGCCAGCAGCCAGAGCGGGAGGCCCTCCTACGAGCAGTACTTC.

The genes are TRBV5-5 and TRBJ2-7; TRBD1 agrees at 8 bases. The CDR3 runs 15 residues. After removal of 3 bases from V and 2 bases from J, the junction contained 7 bases not matched to a gene. Per the germline V gene, CDR1 is SGHKS and CDR2 is YYEKEE (reference sequence). The CDR3 spells CASSWGQATTYEQYF. The CDR3 nucleotides read TGTGCCAGCAGCTGGGGACAGGCGACAACCTACGAGCAGTACTTC.

This chain uses TRBV7-2 with TRBJ2-2; TRBD2 aligns across 7 bases. The V gene's germline CDR1 is SGHTA and CDR2 FQGNSA. After removal of 2 bases from V and 1 base from J, the junction contained 4 bases not matched to a gene. This CDR3 is built from 16 residues. CDR3 sequence: CASSLTPGGNTGELFF. The CDR3 region has the DNA TGTGCCAGCAGCTTAACCCCGGGGGGGAACACCGGGGAGCTGTTTTTT.

The chain carries TRBV5-1 and TRBJ2-7; 11 bases are a match to TRBD2. Germline assignment: CDR1 SGHRS and CDR2 YFSETQ. There are 14 residues in the CDR3. V was clipped by 4 bases and J by 6 bases; unmatched bases: 6. The CDR3 sequence: CASSTTGLAAEQYF. The CDR3, as DNA: TGCGCCAGCAGCACAACGGGACTAGCGGCCGAGCAGTACTTC.

The chain carries TRBV29-1 and TRBJ1-2; no reliable D call. Germline CDR1 is SQVTM and CDR2 is ANQGSEA. V shed 6 bases and J shed 4 bases, with 9 bases lying between them. CDR3 length equals 11 residues. The CDR3 loop is CSVAGSYGYTF. CDR3 sequence (DNA): TGCAGCGTGGCGGGGTCCTATGGCTACACCTTC.

This clonotype was counted between two and nine times. The V and J genes are TRBV6-2 or TRBV6-3 and TRBJ2-5; 12 bases align to TRBD2. This CDR3 region has 14 residues. The V segment lost 11 bases and the J segment 6 bases; nucleotides outside the gene matches: 10. Germline values: CDR1 MNHEY, CDR2 SVGEGT. CDR3 residues: CAGQTSGSEKTQYF. CDR3 coding DNA: TGTGCCGGTCAGACTAGCGGGAGCGAGAAGACCCAGTACTTC.

In this sample, this clonotype turned up a few times. The CDR3 coding sequence is TGTGCCAGCAGTTACGGAGCGAGGAGCCTCAACTATGGCTACACCTTC. This codes for CASSYGARSLNYGYTF. V gene TRBV6-5 combines with J gene TRBJ1-2; D gene uncertain. Germline loops: CDR1 MNHEY, CDR2 SVGAGI. The CDR3 spans 16 residues. The ends were cut back, 2 bases at V and 2 bases at J, with 15 bases in the middle.

V gene TRBV20-1 combines with J gene TRBJ2-5; 11 bases align to TRBD2. The V segment lost 2 bases and the J segment 11 bases; nucleotides outside the gene matches: 10. The CDR3 spans 14 residues. Germline V CDR1 and CDR2: DFQATT, SNEGSKA (reference sequence). The CDR3: CSARPRLAGREQYF. CDR3 DNA sequence: TGCAGTGCTAGACCTCGACTAGCGGGAAGAGAGCAGTACTTC.

The gene calls are TRBV5-8 and TRBJ2-2, with D uncertain. Germline values: CDR1 SGHTS, CDR2 YDEGEE. CDR3 length: 12 residues. Trimming shortened V by 8 bases and J by 6 bases, and 11 bases separated the two germline ends. CDR3 region: CASRRFAGELFF. CDR3 sequence (DNA): TGTGCCAGTAGACGGTTCGCCGGGGAGCTGTTTTTT. Drawing the rest from reference TRBV5-8 and TRBJ2-2, the complete variable domain is EAGVTQSPTHLIKTRGQQATLRCSPISGHTSVYWYQQALGLGLQFLLWYDEGEERNRGNFPPRFSGRQFPNYSSELNVNALELEDSALYLCASRRFAGELFFGEGSRLTVL.

This clonotype was seen only a few times. The chain combines TRBV10-3 with TRBJ2-5; D not certain. Germline CDR1 is ENHRY and CDR2 is SYGVKD. The CDR3 has 16 amino acids. Trimming took off 0 bases at V and 2 bases at J, with 13 bases between the two ends. CDR3 in DNA: TGTGCCATCAGTGAGTCCCCGGACCGTGTGCAAGAGACCCAGTACTTC. Its translation is CAISESPDRVQETQYF.

This clonotype has just one count. The CDR3 protein is CASSALAGATNEKLFF. The DNA of the CDR3 is TGTGCCAGCAGTGCCCTGGCCGGCGCAACTAATGAAAAACTGTTTTTT. V gene TRBV2 combines with J gene TRBJ1-4; D is ambiguous. Trimming pared 4 bases from V and 0 bases from J, leaving 12 bases between. The CDR3 has 16 residues. The germline V gene has CDR1 SNHLY and CDR2 FYNNEI.

J is TRBJ1-2 and V is TRBV2, with 7 bases that match TRBD1. Germline assignment: CDR1 SNHLY and CDR2 FYNNEI. The CDR3 covers 14 residues. V dropped 2 bases and J dropped 4; count of bases not matched to a gene: 4. As DNA, the CDR3 is TGTGCCAGCAGTGAAACAGGGGCCGGCTATGGCTACACCTTC. The encoded protein is CASSETGAGYGYTF.

This clonotype has a handful of counts. V gene TRBV5-5 combines with J gene TRBJ2-5; TRBD2 is a possible D gene (6 bases). The length of the CDR3 is 13 residues. Deletions cut 2 bases from V and 5 bases from J, with 10 bases between. Germline V gene data show CDR1 as SGHKS and CDR2 as YYEKEE (reference sequence). The chain's CDR3 is CASSFGGMETQYF. CDR3 coding DNA: TGTGCCAGCAGCTTCGGGGGAATGGAGACCCAGTACTTC.

V usage is TRBV4-3 and J usage is TRBJ1-6; TRBD1 is a possible D gene (5 bases). From germline, CDR1 is LGHNA and CDR2 YSLEER. The length of the CDR3 is 17 residues. Trimming took 2 bases from V and 10 from J, leaving 21 bases between them. The CDR3 sequence: CASSQQGSLRIPSPLHF. As DNA, the CDR3 is TGCGCCAGCAGCCAACAGGGCAGTCTCCGGATACCCTCACCCCTCCACTTT.

J is TRBJ2-7 and V is TRBV12-3 or TRBV12-4; 8 bases are a match to TRBD1. Trimming at V came to 6 bases and at J to 7 bases, leaving 8 bases not matched to a gene. The CDR3 extends over 13 amino acids. The CDR3 DNA reads TGTGCCAGCAGCAGGACAGGGCCCCCGGAGCAGTACTTC. Its translation: CASSRTGPPEQYF.

This clonotype has just a few counts. V is TRBV4-1 and J is TRBJ2-5; D is ambiguous. The CDR3 totals 15 residues. CDR1 and CDR2 from the germline V gene are MGHRA and YSYEKL. V lost 5 bases and J lost 5, with 18 bases in between. In DNA form, the CDR3 reads TGCGCCAGCAGCATAAGTCCGGTATATCGTGAGACCCAGTACTTC. It specifies CASSISPVYRETQYF.

This clonotype showed up just a few times. This chain uses TRBV15 with TRBJ1-4, with D unresolved. Trimming took 0 bases from V and 8 from J, leaving 7 bases between them. Germline V lookup: CDR1 LNHNV, CDR2 YYDKDF (reference sequence). The CDR3 totals 13 residues. DNA for the CDR3: TGTGCCACCAGCAGAGATGGGAGGGAAAAACTGTTTTTT. It is translated as CATSRDGREKLFF.

With respect to this clonotype: The DNA is left out, because the CDR3 cannot be placed on it with certainty; the CDR3 is given as TCRdb lists it. The chain combines TRBV28 with TRBJ2-4; the table names TRBD2, a call not compared with the DNA. Germline CDR1 and CDR2: MDHEN and SYDVKM. Including both end residues, the CDR3 is 14 amino acids long. The CDR3 sequence is CASSSSGLANNQYF.

In this sample, this clonotype turned up a few times. This chain links TRBV18 with TRBJ2-7; the match to TRBD1 covers 8 bases. The trim removed 0 bases at V and 6 bases at J, leaving 4 bases unmatched. In germline, CDR1 is KGHSH, CDR2 LQKENI. The CDR3 has 14 amino acids. Written as DNA, the CDR3 is TGTGCCAGCTCACCACCGACAGGGGTGGGCGAGCAGTACTTC. Translating it yields CASSPPTGVGEQYF.

The gene calls are TRBV14 and TRBJ2-2, with D uncertain. The CDR3 runs to 14 residues. Germline-derived CDR1 and CDR2 are SGHDN and FVKESK. V was clipped by 1 base and J by 7 bases, with 10 bases between them. The CDR3: CASSQGLIGGELFF. The CDR3 DNA reads as TGTGCCAGCAGCCAAGGTCTGATTGGCGGGGAGCTGTTTTTT.

A few counts support this clonotype. This chain connects TRBV3-1 to TRBJ1-6; no reliable D call. The germline V gene has CDR1 LGHDT and CDR2 YNNKEL (reference sequence). The CDR3 covers 15 residues. Deletions cut 0 bases from V and 7 bases from J, with 10 bases between. This chain's CDR3 is CASSQEAVNNSPLHF. The CDR3 bases are TGTGCCAGCAGCCAAGAAGCAGTTAACAATTCACCCCTCCACTTT. Drawing the rest from reference TRBV3-1 and TRBJ1-6, the complete variable domain is DTAVSQTPKYLVTQMGNDKSIKCEQNLGHDTMYWYKQDSKKFLKIMFSYNNKELIINETVPNRFSPKSPDKAHLNLHINSLELGDSAVYFCASSQEAVNNSPLHFGNGTRLTVT.

This clonotype has just a few counts. The rearrangement uses TRBV29-1 and TRBJ2-3; D unclear. From germline, CDR1 is SQVTM and CDR2 ANQGSEA. The CDR3 is 12 residues long. The V end lost 4 bases, the J end lost 2 bases, and 7 bases lay between the germline ends. The DNA of the CDR3 is TGCAGCGTTGTGGTCTTCACAGATACGCAGTATTTT. It translates to CSVVVFTDTQYF.

The CDR3 DNA reads TGCAGTGCTAGAGAAGAGGGTAATAGCAATCAGCCCCAGCATTTT. This sequence encodes CSAREEGNSNQPQHF. The rearrangement uses TRBV20-1 and TRBJ1-5; D unresolved. The CDR3 has 15 residues. Germline assignment: CDR1 DFQATT and CDR2 SNEGSKA (reference sequence). V gave up 0 bases and J gave up 0 bases, with 9 bases separating them.

This clonotype turned up a few times. The chain recombines TRBV5-1 with TRBJ2-7; 7 nucleotides agree with TRBD1. V shed 0 bases and J 5 bases; nucleotides not matched to a gene: 8. The CDR3 covers 15 residues. Germline V gene lookup returns CDR1 SGHRS and CDR2 YFSETQ. DNA of the CDR3: TGCGCCAGCAGCTTGGACCGACAGGGTTTCGACGAGCAGTACTTC. It specifies CASSLDRQGFDEQYF.

The chain is built from TRBV6-5 and TRBJ2-2, with 7 bases that match TRBD2. The CDR3 is 14 residues long. Germline V gives CDR1 MNHEY, CDR2 SVGAGI. Trimming removed 5 bases from V and 7 bases from J; junction bases left unmatched: 7. The CDR3 reads CASSPLADGGELFF. CDR3 nucleotides: TGTGCCAGCAGTCCTCTAGCGGACGGCGGGGAGCTGTTTTTT.

The V call is TRBV5-1, the J call TRBJ2-1; TRBD2 aligns across 10 bases. Judging by the DNA end, TRBJ2-7 fits better; the J call may be wrong. CDR3 length equals 14 residues. CDR1 and CDR2 from the germline V gene are SGHRS and YFSETQ. The CDR3 bases are TGCGCCAGCAGTATCCTAGCGGGAGAGAACGAGCAGTACTTC. Residues: CASSILAGENEQYF.